This paragraph covers one T cell receptor beta chain sequence. Its specificity is not known. This sample is part of a study of shared clonotypes between healthy human individuals. Findings of the study overall: Researchers sampled blood only, noting tissue repertoires likely differ.

Sequenced by immunoSEQ multiplex PCR; TCRdb stores in-frame clones only, minus some. The sample yields about 2.3 million clones, approximately 93% seen once. This sequence was found in a man between 18 and 35 years old in good health. Some clones in this sample may be carry-over from other donors' samples. Specimen: naive CD4+ T cells from PBMCs. The sample's subset: CD45RA+ positively selected.

The CDR3 region is CASSLRTRVVEQFF. Here the CDR3 DNA reads TGTGCCAGCAGCTTAAGGACTAGGGTGGTTGAGCAGTTCTTC. This chain connects TRBV7-2 to TRBJ2-1; 7 bases align to TRBD2. This CDR3 comprises 14 residues. Germline trimming cut 2 bases from V and 9 bases from J; bases unmatched to any gene: 7. Germline V gives CDR1 SGHTA, CDR2 FQGNSA.